This is a list of T cell receptor beta chains from one sample in a study of vaccination and CD4 T cells after COVID-19. Antigens of these TCRs are unknown. One entry per CDR3 protein, called by TCRdb with MiXCR from the PCR reads. The table lists 25,000 to 30,000 distinct CDR3 sequences, about 66% of them singletons. The sequencing here drew on CD4+ T cells from blood, cultured in vitro, taken after SARS-CoV-2 vaccination. These receptors came from a human donor who received a COVID-19 vaccine. Each CDR3 is given with its conserved first and last residue. The D gene is left open where the match is weak. Clone size is given for some rows only: seen once, a few or many times, or a class if the clone is expanded.

d_call,v_call,j_call,clone_size,cdr3_nt,cdr3_aa
.,TRBV20-1,TRBJ1-1,.,TGCAGTGCCCCTCGACGGAACACTGAAGCTTTCTTT,CSAPRRNTEAFF
TRBD2,TRBV14,TRBJ2-5,.,TGTGCCAGCAGCCAAGATGCTGGACTAGGACCAGGGACCCAGTACTTC,CASSQDAGLGPGTQYF
.,TRBV19,TRBJ2-3,.,TGTGCCAGTAGTATGGTTGCAGGGGCATCAGATACGCAGTATTTT,CASSMVAGASDTQYF
TRBD1,TRBV20-1,TRBJ2-7,few,TGCAGTGCTAGTGCCGGGACAGGGGGTTACGAGCAGTACTTC,CSASAGTGGYEQYF
.,TRBV20-1,TRBJ2-1,few,TGCAGTGCCACACGCACCTACAAAGAGCAGTTCTTC,CSATRTYKEQFF
TRBD1,TRBV25-1,TRBJ1-3,few,TGTGCCAGCAGTGAAATAAGGGGGCGGGACACCATATATTTT,CASSEIRGRDTIYF
TRBD2,TRBV5-4,TRBJ2-1,.,TGTGCCAGCAGCTTGACTAGCGGGGGCAATGAGCAGTTCTTC,CASSLTSGGNEQFF
.,TRBV5-1,TRBJ1-6,.,TGCGCCAGCAGCTCCTCCGCGACGGCTAATTCACCCCTCCACTTT,CASSSSATANSPLHF
TRBD1,TRBV2,TRBJ1-4,few,TGTGCCAGCGGACGACAGGGGATTGAAAAACTGTTTTTT,CASGRQGIEKLFF
.,TRBV19,TRBJ1-3,.,TGTGCCGTTGAGAAGCTGTCCTCTGGAAACACCATATATTTT,CAVEKLSSGNTIYF
.,TRBV6-4,TRBJ2-3,.,TGTGCCAGCAGCCCAGGGGCCCGCACAGATACGCAGTATTTT,CASSPGARTDTQYF
TRBD1,TRBV7-9,TRBJ2-7,.,TGTGCCAGCAGTTCGGACAGGGGGCGGTTATCCTACGAGCAGTACTTC,CASSSDRGRLSYEQYF
.,TRBV7-9,TRBJ2-5,.,TGTGCCAGCAGCTTACTGGAGGGAAATTATGAGACCCAGTACTTC,CASSLLEGNYETQYF
.,TRBV30,TRBJ1-6,.,TGTGCCTGGAGTGTAAAAGGGAATTCACCCCTCCACTTT,CAWSVKGNSPLHF
TRBD1,TRBV6-1,TRBJ2-7,.,TGTGCCAGCAGCTTCGACAGGGGTATTTACGAGCAGTACTTC,CASSFDRGIYEQYF
.,TRBV2,TRBJ2-1,.,TGTGCCAGCAGTGATGGGGACACACCTTACAATGAGCAGTTCTTC,CASSDGDTPYNEQFF
.,TRBV6-1,TRBJ2-2,.,TGTGCCAGCAGTGAGAGGACAGAAACATATAACACCGGGGAGCTGTTTTTT,CASSERTETYNTGELFF
.,TRBV5-4,TRBJ2-1,few,TGTGCCAGCAGCTTGCCCGCTTTGAATGAGCAGTTCTTC,CASSLPALNEQFF
TRBD1,TRBV6-1,TRBJ2-7,.,TGTGCCAGCGGGGGGAGGTTGGGGACAGGGGTACCCGAGCAGTACTTC,CASGGRLGTGVPEQYF
.,TRBV5-1,TRBJ2-7,.,TGCGCCAGCAGCTTGGAAGCCGAATCCTACGAGCAGTACTTC,CASSLEAESYEQYF
TRBD2,TRBV20-1,TRBJ2-3,few,TGCAGTGCCGGAGGGGGACTAGCGATGACAGATACGCAGTATTTT,CSAGGGLAMTDTQYF
TRBD2,TRBV20-1,TRBJ2-7,.,TGCAGTGCTAGAATCCCCGGAGCGGGGGCCTACGAGCAGTACTTC,CSARIPGAGAYEQYF
.,TRBV12-5,TRBJ1-1,once,TGTGCTAGTGGGCTAGACCATGGCACTGAAGCTTTCTTT,CASGLDHGTEAFF
.,TRBV19,TRBJ2-1,.,TGTGCCAGTAGTATAGATCCCGGAATCTCCTACAATGAGCAGTTCTTC,CASSIDPGISYNEQFF
TRBD1,TRBV24-1,TRBJ2-2,.,TGTGCCACCAGTGATTTTTCCGGGACAGGGTCCGGGGAGCTGTTTTTT,CATSDFSGTGSGELFF
TRBD1,TRBV5-1,TRBJ1-2,once,TGCGCCAGCAGCGCCCAGGGGGACTTTTATGGCTACACCTTC,CASSAQGDFYGYTF
.,TRBV19,TRBJ1-2,.,TGTGCCAGTATGTCCCCACCTGGGAGGGATAATGTCGGCTACACCTTC,CASMSPPGRDNVGYTF
TRBD1,TRBV7-9,TRBJ1-5,once,TGTGCCAGCAGCTTTGGCAACCGTAGGGGGCCACATCAGCCCCAGCATTTT,CASSFGNRRGPHQPQHF